The source of this T cell receptor (beta chain) is a study of T cell repertoires in cytomegalovirus infection. General observations from the study: HLA-C-restricted CMV clonotypes gave the most frequent clonotype in two of eight donors.

This clonotype was counted at least ten times. Its antigen is as yet unknown. Trimming left V 6 bases short and J 1 base short, with 10 bases between. This CDR3 contains 14 residues. TCRdb called the reads again in MiXCR, with one record for every CDR3 protein. Of some 400,000 distinct CDR3 sequences detected, around 18% appear once; the ten largest clones hold 7.5% to 9%. The V and J genes are TRBV12-3 or TRBV12-4 and TRBJ1-3; weak D call: TRBD1 (5 bases). This receptor was obtained from a human donor in good health (CMV status not recorded). Some clones in this sample may be carry-over from other donors' samples. The specimen was PBMCs. The CDR3 DNA follows: TGTGCCAGCAGCCCCGGGGGGTCTGGAAACACCATATATTTT. It codes for CASSPGGSGNTIYF.